The next 5 T cell receptor beta chains were all read from a single sample in a study of T cells in localized non-small cell lung cancer. Sequenced by immunoSEQ multiplex PCR; TCRdb stores in-frame clones only, minus some. The table shows about 24,000 clones, with roughly 84% occurring only once. Sequencing used PBMCs, obtained before any cancer treatment. The receptors originated from a man aged 40 to 70 with stage II lung adenocarcinoma.

The chain has TRBV19 and TRBJ2-1; the match to TRBD2 covers 8 bases. From germline, CDR1 is LNHDA and CDR2 SQIVND (reference sequence). The CDR3 runs to 14 residues. With V trimmed by 6 bases and J by 4 bases, 5 bases remained unmatched. CDR3 region: CASRTAGAYNEQFF. Written as DNA, the CDR3 is TGTGCCAGTAGGACAGCGGGGGCATACAATGAGCAGTTCTTC. Supplemented by reference TRBV19 and TRBJ2-1, the full variable domain reads DGGITQSPKYLFRKEGQNVTLSCEQNLNHDAMYWYRQDPGQGLRLIYYSQIVNDFQKGDIAEGYSVSREKKESFPLTVTSAQKNPTAFYLCASRTAGAYNEQFFGPGTRLTVL.

The rearrangement links TRBV14 to TRBJ1-1; a possible D gene is TRBD1 (6 bases). The CDR3 contains 14 residues. Trimming left V 5 bases short and J 5 bases short, with 15 bases between. CDR1 and CDR2 from the germline V gene are SGHDN and FVKESK. CDR3 in amino acids: CASSEYRAGTEAFF. Here the CDR3 DNA reads TGTGCCAGCAGCGAATACAGGGCGGGAACTGAAGCTTTCTTT.

This chain connects TRBV5-6 to TRBJ2-7; D remains ambiguous. The CDR3 covers 14 residues. From germline, CDR1 is SGHDT and CDR2 YYEEEE. V was clipped by 0 bases and J by 7 bases, with 14 bases between them. CDR3 in amino acids: CASSLVRQVGEQYF. CDR3 nucleotide sequence: TGTGCCAGCAGCTTGGTTCGTCAGGTCGGGGAGCAGTACTTC.

This clone has only one observation. The chain links TRBV30 to TRBJ1-5; D perhaps matches TRBD1 (6 bases). This CDR3 contains 13 residues. V shed 5 bases and J shed 2 bases, with 10 bases lying between them. Germline lookup yields CDR1 GTSNPN and CDR2 SVGIG (reference sequence). The CDR3 loop reads CAWGGQGNQPQHF. The CDR3 bases are TGTGCCTGGGGGGGGCAGGGCAATCAGCCCCAGCATTTT.

This clone was seen once. The rearrangement joins TRBV25-1 to TRBJ1-1; D gene unclear. Trimming cost V 3 bases and J 1 base, with 9 bases left between them. This CDR3 region has 14 residues. Germline CDR1 MGHDK, CDR2 SYGVNS. The CDR3 sequence is CASSEAGPNTEAFF. The CDR3 DNA follows: TGTGCCAGCAGTGAGGCTGGCCCGAACACTGAAGCTTTCTTT.